What follows are 10 T cell receptor beta chains derived from one specimen sequenced in a study of cytomegalovirus exposure and HLA in healthy donors. It was with 60 Vbeta and 13 Jbeta primers that the PCR ran. Assay: immunoSEQ multiplex PCR; the TCRdb copy retains only in-frame clones and omits some. Found here are 200,000 to 250,000 clones, around 76% of them singletons; the top ten hold around 5.7%. The specimen sequenced was PBMCs. The receptor source for this set is a woman between 35 and 50 years old in good health and CMV-seropositive.

The chain combines TRBV5-4 with TRBJ1-4; 7 positions agree with TRBD1. The CDR3 consists of 16 residues. Looked up from germline, CDR1 is SGHNT and CDR2 is YYREEE (reference sequence). V lost 4 bases, J lost 4 bases, and 10 bases stayed unmatched. CDR3 coding DNA: TGTGCCAGCAGCGCCCGGACAGGTGCCCTTAATGAAAAACTGTTTTTT. Translated, it gives CASSARTGALNEKLFF.

The chain recombines TRBV7-2 with TRBJ1-5, with 9 bases aligning to TRBD1. This CDR3 region has 15 residues. Germline CDR1 SGHTA, CDR2 FQGNSA. Trimming at V came to 1 base and at J to 2 bases, leaving 0 bases not matched to a gene. In DNA form, the CDR3 reads TGTGCCAGCAGCTTAGGGACAGGGGGCAATCAGCCCCAGCATTTT. Translated: CASSLGTGGNQPQHF.

The J gene is TRBJ1-4, the V gene TRBV6-1; the match to TRBD1 covers 7 bases. Germline V gives CDR1 MNHNS, CDR2 SASEGT. CDR3 length equals 15 residues. After removal of 5 bases from V and 5 bases from J, the junction contained 8 bases not matched to a gene. The CDR3 DNA is TGTGCCAGCAGTATAGGGACAGCCGCGAATGAAAAACTGTTTTTT. Translation gives CASSIGTAANEKLFF.

With regard to this clone: The sample has other DNA sequences that encode this CDR3 too. In DNA, the CDR3 is TGCGCCAGCAGCTTGGACCAGGGGGCATATGGCTACACCTTC. Translated: CASSLDQGAYGYTF. The chain has TRBV5-1 and TRBJ1-2; TRBD1 agrees at 8 bases. Losses at the gene ends were 0 bases for V and 5 bases for J; bases not matched to a gene: 3. CDR1 and CDR2 (germline): SGHRS, YFSETQ. The CDR3 is 14 residues long.

This clone ranks as medium-sized. The genes are TRBV19 and TRBJ1-1; 9 bases are shared with TRBD1. Germline V lookup: CDR1 LNHDA, CDR2 SQIVND (reference sequence). V shed 8 bases, J shed 5 bases, and the junction held 21 bases outside the gene matches. The CDR3 has 18 residues. CDR3 nucleotides: TGTGCCAGTCGTGGAACCGGGACAGGGTTCTTTTATAGTACTGAAGCTTTCTTT. Its translation: CASRGTGTGFFYSTEAFF.

The genes are TRBV6-5 and TRBJ2-3, with 9 positions matching TRBD1. V gave up 5 bases and J gave up 4 bases; unmatched junction bases: 7. Germline CDR1 is MNHEY and CDR2 is SVGAGI. The CDR3 is made up of 15 amino acids. CDR3 sequence reads: CASSQPGQGADTQYF. CDR3 sequence (DNA): TGTGCCAGCAGTCAACCGGGACAGGGAGCAGATACGCAGTATTTT.

The chain carries TRBV7-6 and TRBJ1-2, with 8 positions matching TRBD1. The CDR3 runs to 16 residues. Germline assignment: CDR1 SGHVS and CDR2 FNYEAQ. V dropped 5 bases and J dropped 8; count of bases not matched to a gene: 16. The DNA of the CDR3 is TGTGCCAGCAGCCCACAGTCCCAGGGGGCGTTCGGAGGCTACACCTTC. The encoded protein is CASSPQSQGAFGGYTF.

The chain is built from TRBV7-9 and TRBJ1-2, with TRBD1 identical over 8 bases. Germline assignment: CDR1 SEHNR and CDR2 FQNEAQ (reference sequence). This CDR3 is built from 14 residues. The V and J ends lost 5 bases and 6 bases, in that order; junction bases with no gene match: 8. The CDR3 DNA sequence: TGTGCCAGCAGCCCTACAGGGGGGAGGGATGGCTACACCTTC. It codes for CASSPTGGRDGYTF.

The genes are TRBV29-1 and TRBJ2-2; D is ambiguous. CDR1 is SQVTM and CDR2 is ANQGSEA in the germline V gene. Trimming cost V 5 bases and J 1 base, with 14 bases left between them. There are 15 residues in the CDR3. The CDR3 region is CSVFTRGVNTGELFF. The CDR3 DNA follows: TGCAGCGTTTTTACTCGCGGAGTGAACACCGGGGAGCTGTTTTTT.

This clone was counted only a few times. This chain uses TRBV11-3 with TRBJ2-7; D remains ambiguous. V lost 3 bases and J lost 5, with 5 bases in between. There are 11 residues in the CDR3. The germline V gene has CDR1 SGHNT and CDR2 YENEEA. The CDR3 protein is CASSLLNEQYF. In nucleotides, the CDR3 is TGTGCCAGCAGCTTGTTAAACGAGCAGTACTTC. The variable domain in full, completed from reference TRBV11-3 and TRBJ2-7, reads EAGVVQSPRYKIIEKKQPVAFWCNPISGHNTLYWYLQNLGQGPELLIRYENEEAVDDSQLPKDRFSAERLKGVDSTLKIQPAELGDSAVYLCASSLLNEQYFGPGTRLTVT.